This is a list of T cell receptor beta chains from one sample in a study of shared clonotypes between healthy human individuals. TCRdb keeps only in-frame clones here, not all; method: immunoSEQ multiplex PCR. The sample records about 96,000 clones, around 68% being singletons. Input material: memory CD8+ T cells sorted from blood. The receptor source for this set is a man in his thirties or forties in good health. The CDR3 runs from the conserved cysteine through the conserved F or W. The D gene is left open where the match is weak. Only some rows state a clone size, as once, few, many or a class for expanded clones.

TRBJ1-5 | - | - | TRBV4-1 | TGCGCCAGCAGCCAAGACCAAGGAAGCAATCAGCCCCAGCATTTT | CASSQDQGSNQPQHF
TRBJ2-7 | - | - | TRBV19 | TGTGCCAGTAGTCGCCAGCCTTCCTACGAGCAGTACTTC | CASSRQPSYEQYF
TRBJ1-2 | - | - | TRBV28 | TGTGCCAGCAGTATTCGATATGGCTACACCTTC | CASSIRYGYTF
TRBJ1-2 | TRBD1 | - | TRBV29-1 | TGCAGCGTGGGGACAGGGAGGGGCTACACCTTC | CSVGTGRGYTF
TRBJ2-5 | - | - | TRBV7-9 | TGTGCCAGCAGCTTGACCGGGCTTGAGTGGACCCAGTACTTC | CASSLTGLEWTQYF
TRBJ2-7 | - | once | TRBV4-3 | TGCGCCAGCAGCCAAGAGCCGGAACAACTCTACGAGCAGTACTTC | CASSQEPEQLYEQYF
TRBJ2-1 | - | - | TRBV2 | TGTGCCAGCATAAACGAGGGCCATGAGCAGTTCTTC | CASINEGHEQFF
TRBJ2-3 | TRBD1 | many | TRBV4-2 | TGTGCCAGCAGCCAAGTCGCGGGACAGGGGGCAGATACGCAGTATTTT | CASSQVAGQGADTQYF
TRBJ2-7 | - | - | TRBV15 | TGTGCCACCACCTCCCGAGCTCGCGTGTCCCCCGAGCAGTACTTC | CATTSRARVSPEQYF
TRBJ2-7 | - | few | TRBV6-5 | TGTGCCAGCACTAAACTGGGGGAGCAGTACTTC | CASTKLGEQYF
TRBJ2-7 | - | - | TRBV2 | TGTGCCAGCAGTGAAGCAGGTCGGTCCTACGAGCAGTACTTC | CASSEAGRSYEQYF
TRBJ2-7 | - | - | TRBV27 | TGTGCCAGCAGTTTAGGCAGTCACTACGAGCAGTACTTC | CASSLGSHYEQYF
TRBJ2-2 | TRBD2 | - | TRBV6-5 | TGTGCCAGCAGTTACGCAGCGGGAGCGGCCGGGGAGCTGTTTTTT | CASSYAAGAAGELFF
TRBJ2-3 | TRBD2 | many | TRBV4-2 | TGTGCCAGCAGCCGTACCACACTAGCGGGAGTCACAGATACGCAGTATTTT | CASSRTTLAGVTDTQYF
TRBJ1-1 | - | - | TRBV29-1 | TGCAGCGTCAGGGTTCCATCCGTGGATGGTCTTGCTTTCTTT | CSVRVPSVDGLAFF
TRBJ2-7 | TRBD2 | - | TRBV11-2 | TGTGCCAGCAGCTTCCGACTAGCGGCTGACTACGAGCAGTACTTC | CASSFRLAADYEQYF
TRBJ2-7 | TRBD2 | - | TRBV2 | TGTGCCAGCAGTGTTTTGGCTAGCGGGAGTCTAACTTACGAGCAGTACTTC | CASSVLASGSLTYEQYF
TRBJ2-7 | - | - | TRBV7-9 | TGTGCCAGCAGCTTAGTTCTACCCGAGCAGTACTTC | CASSLVLPEQYF
TRBJ2-3 | - | once | TRBV25-1 | TGTGCCAGCAGTGACACGGGAAGCACAGATACGCAGTATTTT | CASSDTGSTDTQYF
TRBJ1-1 | - | few | TRBV5-4 | TGTGCCAGCAGCTCCGGGGTCGGCACTGAAGCTTTCTTT | CASSSGVGTEAFF
TRBJ2-7 | TRBD1 | - | TRBV10-2 | TGCGCCAGCAGGAAGGGACAGTACTACGAGCAGTACTTC | CASRKGQYYEQYF
TRBJ2-7 | - | medium-sized | TRBV7-9 | TGTGCCAGCAGCTTATTAACGGGTGCAGACGAGCAGTACTTC | CASSLLTGADEQYF
TRBJ1-1 | - | - | TRBV23-1 | TGCGCCAGCGTGCCTGACAAAGGCATGAACACTGAAGCTTTCTTT | CASVPDKGMNTEAFF
TRBJ2-7 | - | few | TRBV27 | TGTGCCAGCAGTTGGAAGGGGTTAGGCTCCTACGAGCAGTACTTC | CASSWKGLGSYEQYF
TRBJ1-3 | - | - | TRBV19 | TGTGCCAGTAGGGCCGGAGGCTTCTCTGGAAACACCATATATTTT | CASRAGGFSGNTIYF
TRBJ2-7 | - | - | TRBV10-2 | TGCGCCAGCAGTGATTCCGATGTGAGAAGGAAAGGATTTCCCTACGAGCAGTACTTC | CASSDSDVRRKGFPYEQYF
TRBJ2-7 | TRBD2 | - | TRBV4-1 | TGCGCCAGCAGCCGCCTAGCGGGAGTGCATTACTACGAGCAGTACTTC | CASSRLAGVHYYEQYF
TRBJ2-3 | TRBD2 | - | TRBV11-2 | TGTGCCAGCAGCCCCCAGCGGGAGGGCCTAAGAGATACGCAGTATTTT | CASSPQREGLRDTQYF
TRBJ2-1 | TRBD2 | - | TRBV25-1 | TGTGCCACCGGGCTAGCGGGAGGACATGGTTGGGATGAGCAGTTCTTC | CATGLAGGHGWDEQFF
TRBJ1-2 | - | - | TRBV19 | TGTGCCAGTAGTATTTATGAATACTCAAACTATGGCTACACCTTC | CASSIYEYSNYGYTF
TRBJ1-2 | - | many | TRBV6-4 | TGTGCCAGCAGTGACTCGAACTGGGTTGGTGGCTACACCTTC | CASSDSNWVGGYTF
TRBJ2-7 | - | - | TRBV28 | TGTGCCAGCAGTTCAGGGGTCCACGAGCAGTACTTC | CASSSGVHEQYF
TRBJ2-7 | TRBD2 | - | TRBV7-9 | TGTGCCAGCAGCTCTGGGCTAGCGGGCTACGAGCAGTACTTC | CASSSGLAGYEQYF
TRBJ1-2 | - | - | TRBV19 | TGTGCCAGTAGTCCGACCGGGACCACTAACTATGGCTACACCTTC | CASSPTGTTNYGYTF
TRBJ1-2 | TRBD1 | few | TRBV6-5 | TGTGCCAGCAGCGCCGAAACAGGGGGCGGTCAAGGCTACACCTTC | CASSAETGGGQGYTF
TRBJ2-5 | TRBD1 | - | TRBV11-3 | TGTGCCAGCAGCCCGAGGATTGGGGCGTCGGGACAGGGGGGAGAGACCCAGTACTTC | CASSPRIGASGQGGETQYF
TRBJ1-1 | - | few | TRBV5-6 | TGTGCCAGCAGCTTGGTGGGTTGGGATGAAGCTTTCTTT | CASSLVGWDEAFF
TRBJ1-1 | - | - | TRBV6-1 | TGTGCCAGCAGAGTATGGGGAGATAACACTGAAGCTTTCTTT | CASRVWGDNTEAFF
TRBJ2-7 | TRBD2 | - | TRBV27 | TGTGCCAGCAGTACCAGGACTAGCTTAACCTACGAGCAGTACTTC | CASSTRTSLTYEQYF
TRBJ2-7 | - | - | TRBV13 | TGTGCCAGCAGCCGAAGACTAGGATCCTACGAGCAGTACTTC | CASSRRLGSYEQYF
TRBJ2-2 | TRBD2 | medium-sized | TRBV6-5 | TGTGCCAGCAGTTACGGGAGGGAGGCTAACACCGGGGAGCTGTTTTTT | CASSYGREANTGELFF
TRBJ2-4 | - | - | TRBV18 | TGTGCCAGCTCACCGGACGGGGAGCTGGCCAAAAACATTCAGTACTTC | CASSPDGELAKNIQYF
TRBJ2-3 | - | few | TRBV7-9 | TGTGCCAGCAGCTGGGACACTAGCACAGATACGCAGTATTTT | CASSWDTSTDTQYF
TRBJ1-2 | - | - | TRBV29-1 | TGCAGCGTTTTGAAGGCATCACAGTCAAGTTATGGCTACACCTTC | CSVLKASQSSYGYTF
TRBJ2-5 | TRBD2 | - | TRBV13 | TGTGCCAGCAGCTTGAAGCCGGGACTAGCGGTACAAGAGACCCAGTACTTC | CASSLKPGLAVQETQYF
TRBJ1-2 | - | once | TRBV5-1 | TGCGCCAGCAGCATAAAGGGGGAATCCACCCCCTACACCTTC | CASSIKGESTPYTF
TRBJ2-2 | - | - | TRBV7-9 | TGTGCCAGCAGCTCATCCGCGGACAAGAACACCGGGGAGCTGTTTTTT | CASSSSADKNTGELFF
TRBJ1-5 | - | - | TRBV4-1 | TGCGCCAGCAGCCAAGATTGGGGCAGGGGCAATCAGCCCCAGCATTTT | CASSQDWGRGNQPQHF
TRBJ2-5 | - | once | TRBV29-1 | TGCAGCGCCCGGCGGAATAACTTGGGGGAGACCCAGTACTTC | CSARRNNLGETQYF
TRBJ1-1 | TRBD1 | - | TRBV18 | TGTGCCAGCTCAGGCGACAGGGGGCGGACTGAAGCTTTCTTT | CASSGDRGRTEAFF
TRBJ2-3 | TRBD1 | - | TRBV28 | TGTGCCAGCAGACAGGGGGCCACAGATACGCAGTATTTT | CASRQGATDTQYF
TRBJ1-4 | - | - | TRBV7-8 | TGTGCCAGCAGCTTTTTTTGGGGAGCTGCGGGTAATGAAAAACTGTTTTTT | CASSFFWGAAGNEKLFF
TRBJ1-5 | - | many | TRBV6-5 | TGTGCCAGCAGTTACTCGGGTCAGCCCCAGCATTTT | CASSYSGQPQHF
TRBJ2-2 | TRBD1 | - | TRBV6-5 | TGTGCCAGCAGTCTCGGGACAGGGGTCACCGGGGAGCTGTTTTTT | CASSLGTGVTGELFF
TRBJ2-1 | - | - | TRBV6-5 | TGTGCCAGCAGTTACGAAGGGTGGTGGGTTGATGAGCAGTTCTTC | CASSYEGWWVDEQFF
TRBJ2-1 | - | - | TRBV19 | TGTGCCAGTAGGCCCGGGACGCGGATCTCCTACAATGAGCAGTTCTTC | CASRPGTRISYNEQFF
TRBJ1-4 | - | - | TRBV28 | TGTGCCAGCAGTTTAGCGGGTGCAACTAATGAAAAACTGTTTTTT | CASSLAGATNEKLFF